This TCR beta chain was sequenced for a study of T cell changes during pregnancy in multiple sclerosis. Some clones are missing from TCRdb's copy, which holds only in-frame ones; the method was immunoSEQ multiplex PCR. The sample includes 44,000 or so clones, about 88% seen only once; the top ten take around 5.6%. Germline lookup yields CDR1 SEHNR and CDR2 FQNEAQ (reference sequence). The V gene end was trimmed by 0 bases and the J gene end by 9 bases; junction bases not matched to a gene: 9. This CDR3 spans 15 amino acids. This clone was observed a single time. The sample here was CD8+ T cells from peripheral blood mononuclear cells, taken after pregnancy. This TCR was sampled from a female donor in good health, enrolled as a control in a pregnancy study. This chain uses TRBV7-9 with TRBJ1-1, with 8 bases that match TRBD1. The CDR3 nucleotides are TGTGCCAGCAGCTTAGCACTGGGACAGGAAGACAAAGCTTTCTTT. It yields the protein CASSLALGQEDKAFF.